The 31 T cell receptor beta chains presented below share a single source sample, sequenced in a study of prognosis after radiotherapy for stage I lung cancer. Amplification of the TCR beta CDR3 (from genomic DNA) was done by two-round multiplex PCR. Initially, in first-round PCR, primers specific to each TRBV and TRBJ gene were used. TCRdb re-called the multiplex PCR reads with MiXCR, one entry per CDR3 protein. The top ten clones hold 20% to 25% of a sample with almost 40,000 distinct CDR3 sequences, 24% of them seen once. The input for sequencing was PBMCs, taken before or after stereotactic body radiation therapy (not recorded which). The receptors stem from a donor over 45 with non-small cell lung cancer.

As DNA, the CDR3 is TGTGCCAGCAGCCCCCAGCGGGGGGGGCTGGGAGATACGCAGTATTTT. Translating gives CASSPQRGGLGDTQYF. The rearrangement links TRBV3-1 to TRBJ2-3; TRBD2 aligns across 10 bases. CDR1 and CDR2 (germline): LGHDT, YNNKEL (reference sequence). The length of the CDR3 is 16 residues. Trimming took 4 bases from V and 5 from J; bases not matched to a gene: 9.

This clonotype has more than one count but fewer than ten. The rearrangement links TRBV5-4 to TRBJ1-4; 10 bases are a match to TRBD1. Germline-derived CDR1 and CDR2 are SGHNT and YYREEE (reference sequence). CDR3 length: 17 amino acids. Germline trimming cut 3 bases from V and 4 bases from J; bases unmatched to any gene: 9. In DNA form, the CDR3 reads TGTGCCAGCAGCTGGGGACAGGGGAATCACGGTAATGAAAAACTGTTTTTT. As protein: CASSWGQGNHGNEKLFF.

A word on this clonotype: This likely traces to a read error, being one base from a far larger clone. This rearrangement joins TRBV5-1 to TRBJ2-7; the match to TRBD1 covers 7 bases. The CDR3 has 11 residues. Germline V lookup: CDR1 SGHRS, CDR2 YFSETQ. Losses at the gene ends were 4 bases for V and 7 bases for J; bases not matched to a gene: 2. The CDR3 sequence: CASSADREQYF. The CDR3 DNA reads TGCGCCAGCAGCGCGGACAGGGAGCAGTACTTC.

Turning to this clonotype: A read error is possible here, since a much larger clone lies one base away. The chain couples TRBV29-1 to TRBJ2-7; weak D call: TRBD2 (6 bases). The CDR3 loop spans 18 amino acids. The germline CDR1 and CDR2 sequences are SQVTM and ANQGSEA. The V and J ends lost 5 bases and 1 base respectively, with 27 bases between them. CDR3 residues: CSVQYFRGTAHPSYEQYF. As DNA, the CDR3 is TGCAGCGTTCAGTACTTTCGCGGGACGGCCCACCCTTCCTACGAGCAGTACTTC.

This clonotype was seen repeatedly, ten times or more. The rearrangement links TRBV2 to TRBJ2-3; 9 bases are shared with TRBD1. The V gene end was trimmed by 6 bases and the J gene end by 10 bases; junction bases not matched to a gene: 5. The germline V gene has CDR1 SNHLY and CDR2 FYNNEI. The CDR3 covers 12 residues. The CDR3 coding sequence is TGTGCCAGCAGGACAGGGGGGCCGGCGCAGTATTTT. It encodes CASRTGGPAQYF. The full variable domain, its missing parts supplied by reference TRBV2 and TRBJ2-3, is EPEVTQTPSHQVTQMGQEVILRCVPISNHLYFYWYRQILGQKVEFLVSFYNNEISEKSEIFDDQFSVERPDGSNFTLKIRSTKLEDSAMYFCASRTGGPAQYFGPGTRLTVL.

This clonotype was seen at least ten times. The V call is TRBV15, the J call TRBJ1-1; 9 nucleotides match TRBD1. The germline CDR1 and CDR2 sequences are LNHNV and YYDKDF (reference sequence). V trimming: 5 bases; J trimming: 6 bases; junction bases outside the gene matches: 13. The CDR3 sequence is 16 residues long. The CDR3 spells CATSPRAGQGVSEAFF. CDR3 sequence (DNA): TGTGCCACCAGCCCCCGGGCGGGACAGGGAGTCTCTGAAGCTTTCTTT.

This clonotype was seen repeatedly, ten times or more. The rearrangement uses TRBV20-1 and TRBJ1-4; D remains unclear. V was pared by 5 bases and J by 10 bases, with 14 bases between. This CDR3 is built from 12 residues. Germline values: CDR1 DFQATT, CDR2 SNEGSKA (reference sequence). In DNA form, the CDR3 reads TGCAGTGCTCCGGACCCAGACGGAAAACTGTTTTTT. It encodes CSAPDPDGKLFF.

In its sample, this clonotype was seen many times. The chain carries TRBV7-2 and TRBJ2-1, with 7 bases that match TRBD1. With 7 bases clipped from V and 5 bases from J, the junction kept 5 bases outside the gene matches. This CDR3 contains 13 residues. Germline CDR1 is SGHTA and CDR2 is FQGNSA. DNA of the CDR3: TGTGCCAGCAACCCGACAGGGAACAATGAGCAGTTCTTC. Amino acids: CASNPTGNNEQFF.

This clonotype was picked up many times. This chain uses TRBV7-9 with TRBJ1-5; D gene ambiguous. This CDR3 comprises 14 residues. Per germline, CDR1 SEHNR and CDR2 FQNEAQ (reference sequence). The V end was cut by 1 base, the J end by 4 bases, with 8 bases between. CDR3 sequence reads: CASSLGAGNQPQHF. CDR3 coding DNA: TGTGCCAGCAGCTTAGGGGCGGGAAATCAGCCCCAGCATTTT.

This clonotype was counted only a few times. A much larger clone lies a single base off, so this may be a read error. The rearrangement uses TRBV6-1 and TRBJ1-1; D is unresolved. The CDR3 has 14 residues. Germline lookup yields CDR1 MNHNS and CDR2 SASEGT. Trimming cost V 7 bases and J 3 bases, with 15 bases left between them. The CDR3 DNA is TGTGCCAGCACAGTATTAGACACAGACACTGAAGCTTTCTTT. This translates into CASTVLDTDTEAFF.

DNA of the CDR3: TGTGCCAGCAGCCAAGATCCCGGGTTCCCGCAGTACTTC. It encodes CASSQDPGFPQYF. The chain uses TRBV14 and TRBJ2-7; D not resolved. The CDR3 is 13 residues long. Germline assignment: CDR1 SGHDN and CDR2 FVKESK. The V and J ends lost 0 bases and 9 bases respectively, with 12 bases between them.

A note on this clonotype: Given a far larger clone just one base away, this is likely a sequencing read error. This chain connects TRBV20-1 to TRBJ2-7; no clear D. The CDR3 has 13 residues. From germline, CDR1 is DFQATT and CDR2 SNEGSKA (reference sequence). V lost 6 bases and J lost 7, with 19 bases in between. CDR3 amino acids: CSAGEAATNEQYF. In DNA, the CDR3 is TGCAGTGCAGGTGAGGCGGCGACCAATGAGCAGTACTTC.

This clonotype was seen at least ten times. This chain joins TRBV28 and TRBJ2-2; TRBD1 matches at 7 bases. CDR3 length: 21 amino acids. CDR1 and CDR2 (germline): MDHEN, SYDVKM. J lost 5 bases, V lost 4 bases, and 25 bases had no gene match. Written as DNA, the CDR3 is TGTGCCAGCAGTTCGTTGGCTGGAGGACTCACGACAGGGTGGAGTACCGGGGAGCTGTTTTTT. Residues: CASSSLAGGLTTGWSTGELFF.

This clonotype was counted at least ten times. The chain is built from TRBV9 and TRBJ2-5, with unresolved D. The V gene lost 0 bases and the J gene lost 3 bases, with 9 bases spanning the gap. The CDR3 is 14 amino acids. Germline V gene data show CDR1 as SGDLS and CDR2 as YYNGEE. The CDR3 loop reads CASSVGPAEETQYF. CDR3 coding DNA: TGTGCCAGCAGCGTAGGTCCCGCAGAAGAGACCCAGTACTTC.

A note on this clonotype: A clone one base away is much larger, so this may be a read error. This chain connects TRBV12-5 to TRBJ1-1; no reliable D call. Germline-derived CDR1 and CDR2 are LGHNT and FRNRAP. CDR3 length: 13 amino acids. DNA of the CDR3: TGTGTTAGTGCCATGAATATGAACACTGAAGCTTTCTTT. This encodes CVSAMNMNTEAFF.

This clonotype counts as medium-sized (0.01 to 0.1%). The chain uses TRBV20-1 and TRBJ2-7, with a possible D match to TRBD2 (6 bases). This CDR3 region has 15 residues. Germline lookup yields CDR1 DFQATT and CDR2 SNEGSKA (reference sequence). With 1 base removed from V and 2 bases from J, the gap between germline ends came to 15 bases. The CDR3 DNA sequence: TGCAGTGCTAGAGGGGGGGTGGTCACCCCCTACGAGCAGTACTTC. Translated: CSARGGVVTPYEQYF.

The sample holds many counts of this clonotype. The rearrangement joins TRBV6-5 to TRBJ2-1; D is unclear. Germline CDR1 is MNHEY and CDR2 is SVGAGI. The CDR3 has 13 amino acids. Trimming stripped 0 bases from V and 9 bases from J, with 9 bases between. In DNA, the CDR3 is TGTGCCAGCAGTTACTCGAACACGGGTGAGCAGTTCTTC. This codes for CASSYSNTGEQFF.

This clonotype was detected ten times or more. This chain joins TRBV6-2 or TRBV6-3 and TRBJ2-1, with TRBD2 matching over 7 bases. Losses at the gene ends were 9 bases for V and 3 bases for J; bases not matched to a gene: 23. Germline V gene lookup returns CDR1 MNHEY and CDR2 SVGEGT. The CDR3 consists of 19 residues. CDR3 in amino acids: CARVLPGPRLAEFYNEQFF. Written as DNA, the CDR3 is TGTGCCAGGGTCCTTCCTGGGCCCCGCCTAGCGGAGTTCTACAATGAGCAGTTCTTC.

This clonotype was seen ten or more times. V and J are TRBV20-1 and TRBJ1-5; 7 bases align to TRBD1. The trim removed 1 base at V and 0 bases at J, leaving 18 bases unmatched. Germline V gene data show CDR1 as DFQATT and CDR2 as SNEGSKA (reference sequence). The CDR3 spans 20 residues. The CDR3 nucleotides read TGCAGTGCTAGAGTCCCACTGTCCATGACAGGGAAATATAGCAATCAGCCCCAGCATTTT. This translates into CSARVPLSMTGKYSNQPQHF.

This clonotype occurred many times. The V gene is TRBV5-1, the J gene TRBJ1-2; 9 bases map to TRBD1. Germline V gives CDR1 SGHRS, CDR2 YFSETQ. The length of the CDR3 is 14 residues. The J segment lost 3 bases and the V segment lost 4 bases, leaving 4 bases of the junction unmatched. Written as DNA, the CDR3 is TGCGCCAGCAGCCCCTGGGACAGGGACTATGGCTACACCTTC. Translation gives CASSPWDRDYGYTF.

As regards this clonotype: A far larger clone lies a single base away; this is likely a read error. The rearrangement joins TRBV20-1 to TRBJ2-7, with a tentative D call TRBD1 (6 bases). With the DNA end fitting TRBJ2-5 better, the J assignment may be wrong. The CDR3 runs to 17 residues. Germline values: CDR1 DFQATT, CDR2 SNEGSKA (reference sequence). CDR3 region: CSARWRRAWGPQETQYF. CDR3 sequence (DNA): TGCAGTGCTAGGTGGCGCCGAGCGTGGGGGCCTCAAGAGACCCAGTACTTC.

In this sample, this clonotype turned up many times. The chain links TRBV20-1 to TRBJ1-1; the D gene is possibly TRBD1 (5 bases). CDR1 is DFQATT and CDR2 is SNEGSKA in the germline V gene (reference sequence). The CDR3 loop spans 14 amino acids. The ends were cut back, 3 bases at V and 1 base at J, with 12 bases in the middle. In DNA form, the CDR3 reads TGCAGTGCTAGGAGGCAGGGAGGGAACACTGAAGCTTTCTTT. Translating gives CSARRQGGNTEAFF.

This clonotype appeared many times. This CDR3 is CSIKRTGGFPNSPLHF. Here the CDR3 DNA reads TGCAGCATTAAGAGGACAGGGGGCTTCCCAAATTCACCCCTCCACTTT. This rearrangement joins TRBV29-1 to TRBJ1-6; 11 bases match TRBD1. The CDR3 spans 16 residues. The germline gives CDR1 SQVTM, CDR2 ANQGSEA. Unmatched junction bases numbered 13, after V lost 8 bases and J lost 7 bases.

On this clonotype: With a much larger clone just one base away, this may be a read error. The V gene is TRBV14, the J gene TRBJ1-5; possibly TRBD1 for D (6 bases). The CDR3 has 14 residues. Germline CDR1 and CDR2: SGHDN and FVKESK. The CDR3 region is CVSSQAGVSQPQHF. DNA of the CDR3: TGTGTCAGCAGCCAGGCAGGGGTTAGTCAGCCCCAGCATTTT.

This clonotype has at least ten counts. The chain links TRBV12-3 or TRBV12-4 to TRBJ2-3, with D unresolved. CDR3 length: 14 residues. The V end was cut by 7 bases, the J end by 0 bases, with 11 bases between. CDR3 sequence reads: CASTLEYSTDTQYF. The CDR3 nucleotides are TGTGCCAGCACTCTCGAATATAGCACAGATACGCAGTATTTT.

This clonotype was seen many times. This rearrangement joins TRBV5-6 to TRBJ1-2, with D uncertain. Germline CDR1 reads SGHDT; CDR2 reads YYEEEE. The CDR3 totals 12 residues. V was shortened by 0 bases and J by 3 bases, with 3 bases between the two germline ends. CDR3 sequence: CASSLEDYGYTF. DNA for the CDR3: TGTGCCAGCAGCTTGGAAGACTATGGCTACACCTTC.

A note on this clonotype: It may be a read error: a sequence one base away is much more abundant. The genes are TRBV14 and TRBJ2-7; D is ambiguous. Deletions cut 0 bases from V and 2 bases from J, with 17 bases between. CDR3 size: 17 residues. CDR1 SGHDN and CDR2 FVKESK come from the germline V gene. The CDR3 sequence: CASSQDPQVHFPYEQYF. DNA for the CDR3: TGTGCCAGCAGCCAAGATCCCCAGGTGCACTTTCCCTACGAGCAGTACTTC.

On this clonotype itself: A much larger clone differs from this one at a single base, so this may be a read error. This likely comes from a read error, as the CDR3 has no conserved phenylalanine or tryptophan at its end. The genes are TRBV9 and TRBJ2-1; 8 bases fit TRBD2. Germline V lookup: CDR1 SGDLS, CDR2 YYNGEE. This CDR3 contains 14 residues. CDR3 nucleotides: TGTGCCAGCAGTAGCGGGATCTCCTGCAATGAGCAGTTCTCC. Translating gives CASSSGISCNEQFS.

At least ten counts were recorded for this clonotype. The chain joins TRBV4-2 to TRBJ2-4; perhaps TRBD1 as D (6 bases). With 4 bases removed from V and 0 bases from J, the gap between germline ends came to 10 bases. The germline V gene encodes CDR1 LGHNA and CDR2 YNFKEQ. The CDR3 covers 15 residues. In DNA, the CDR3 is TGTGCCAGCAGCCCAAGACAGGCAGCCAAAAACATTCAGTACTTC. This translates into CASSPRQAAKNIQYF.

This clonotype was seen at least ten times. The V call is TRBV2, the J call TRBJ1-2, with D possibly matching TRBD1 (6 bases). The CDR3 has 15 residues. V was shortened by 6 bases and J by 2 bases, with 16 bases between the two germline ends. The germline CDR1 and CDR2 sequences are SNHLY and FYNNEI. Here the CDR3 reads CASSKGGFGNYGYTF. The CDR3 nucleotides are TGTGCCAGCAGCAAAGGGGGGTTCGGAAACTATGGCTACACCTTC.

The V and J genes are TRBV7-2 and TRBJ2-2, with D possibly TRBD1 on 8 matching bases. CDR1 and CDR2 (germline): SGHTA, FQGNSA. Trimming cost V 5 bases and J 5 bases, with 15 bases left between them. The length of the CDR3 is 15 residues. DNA for the CDR3: TGTGCCAGCAGCAAAACAGGGGGGGGTACCGGGGAGCTGTTTTTT. Translating gives CASSKTGGGTGELFF. Full variable domain (remainder filled in from reference TRBV7-2 and TRBJ2-2): GAGVSQSPSNKVTEKGKDVELRCDPISGHTALYWYRQSLGQGLEFLIYFQGNSAPDKSGLPSDRFSAERTGGSVSTLTIQRTQQEDSAVYLCASSKTGGGTGELFFGEGSRLTVL.